What follows are 29 T cell receptor beta chains derived from one specimen sequenced in a study of cytomegalovirus exposure and HLA in healthy donors. With 60 Vbeta and 13 Jbeta primers, the PCR was carried out. Libraries were prepared by immunoSEQ multiplex PCR; TCRdb keeps only in-frame clonotypes and omits some of them. In the table there are about 140,000 clones, around 80% of which are singletons. Sequenced: PBMCs. These receptor sequences come from a young man in good health and CMV-seropositive.

The chain employs TRBV2 and TRBJ2-1, with TRBD2 matching 8 bases. Germline CDR1 reads SNHLY; CDR2 reads FYNNEI. After removal of 4 bases from V and 2 bases from J, the junction contained 7 bases not matched to a gene. The CDR3 has 16 amino acids. CDR3 amino acids: CASSGERERTYNEQFF. The CDR3 DNA reads TGTGCCAGCAGTGGAGAGCGGGAGAGAACCTACAATGAGCAGTTCTTC.

This chain links TRBV11-1 with TRBJ2-1, with D perhaps TRBD2 (5 bases). This CDR3 spans 15 amino acids. V was pared by 10 bases and J by 7 bases, with 23 bases between. Germline V gene data show CDR1 as SGHAT and CDR2 as FQDESV (reference sequence). CDR3 sequence reads: CATAPEMLALNEQFF. CDR3 sequence (DNA): TGTGCCACCGCCCCGGAGATGTTAGCGTTGAATGAGCAGTTCTTC.

The chain uses TRBV6-1 and TRBJ2-3, with D maybe TRBD2 (5 bases). Trimming stripped 10 bases from V and 1 base from J, with 18 bases between. Germline V lookup: CDR1 MNHNS, CDR2 SASEGT. The CDR3 runs to 15 residues. DNA for the CDR3: TGTGCCACCTCGAGGGCAGCCTCCGGCACAGATACGCAGTATTTT. Translation gives CATSRAASGTDTQYF.

The V and J genes are TRBV9 and TRBJ2-1; 8 bases are shared with TRBD1. V lost 0 bases, J lost 6 bases, and 8 bases stayed unmatched. The CDR3 runs 16 residues. Germline V gene sequence: CDR1 SGDLS, CDR2 YYNGEE. CDR3 in amino acids: CASSVGPQGAGNEQFF. The CDR3 DNA sequence: TGTGCCAGCAGCGTAGGTCCCCAGGGGGCAGGCAATGAGCAGTTCTTC. Combining the CDR3 with reference TRBV9 and TRBJ2-1 gives the whole variable domain DSGVTQTPKHLITATGQRVTLRCSPRSGDLSVYWYQQSLDQGLQFLIQYYNGEERAKGNILERFSAQQFPDLHSELNLSSLELGDSALYFCASSVGPQGAGNEQFFGPGTRLTVL.

This clone came up a few times. The CDR3 region has the DNA TGTGCCAGTGGCAGGGGGAGCTCCTACAATGAGCAGTTCTTC. Protein sequence: CASGRGSSYNEQFF. The chain employs TRBV19 and TRBJ2-1, with 7 bases fitting TRBD1. Germline loops: CDR1 LNHDA, CDR2 SQIVND (reference sequence). CDR3 size: 14 residues. J lost 0 bases, V lost 8 bases, and 4 bases had no gene match.

Notes on this clone: At the DNA level, this CDR3 is encoded by other sequences in the same sample as well. The chain uses TRBV28 and TRBJ1-2; D call uncertain. Germline lookup yields CDR1 MDHEN and CDR2 SYDVKM. This CDR3 is built from 14 residues. Trimming pared 6 bases from V and 1 base from J, leaving 12 bases between. The CDR3 spells CASRADFGNYGYTF. In DNA, the CDR3 is TGTGCCAGCAGAGCTGATTTTGGTAACTATGGCTACACCTTC.

This clone was recorded a few times. DNA of the CDR3: TGCGCCAGCAGCCCGGGACAGGGCGAGCAGTTCTTC. Amino acid sequence: CASSPGQGEQFF. V is TRBV5-1 and J is TRBJ2-1; TRBD1 matches 9 bases. The CDR3 is 12 amino acids. Germline CDR1 and CDR2: SGHRS and YFSETQ. Trimming at V came to 4 bases and at J to 10 bases, leaving 3 bases not matched to a gene. Drawing the rest from reference TRBV5-1 and TRBJ2-1, the complete variable domain is KAGVTQTPRYLIKTRGQQVTLSCSPISGHRSVSWYQQTPGQGLQFLFEYFSETQRNKGNFPGRFSGRQFSNSRSEMNVSTLELGDSALYLCASSPGQGEQFFGPGTRLTVL.

This chain connects TRBV18 to TRBJ2-2, with 14 positions matching TRBD2. With 4 bases clipped from V and 3 bases from J, the junction kept 1 base outside the gene matches. The CDR3 is 16 residues long. The germline CDR1 and CDR2 sequences are KGHSH and LQKENI. The CDR3 region is CASSQGLAGDTGELFF. In nucleotides, the CDR3 is TGTGCCAGCTCACAGGGACTAGCGGGAGACACCGGGGAGCTGTTTTTT.

The V call is TRBV7-3, the J call TRBJ2-3; 14 positions agree with TRBD2. This CDR3 is built from 18 residues. The germline gives CDR1 SGHTA, CDR2 FQGTGA. Trimming cost V 1 base and J 0 bases; bases outside gene matches: 3. DNA for the CDR3: TGTGCCAGCAGCTTAATCGGGACTAGCGGGGGAAGCACAGATACGCAGTATTTT. Translated: CASSLIGTSGGSTDTQYF.

About this clone itself: Relative to the germline gene, one junction end is altered; a read error may explain this. V and J are TRBV7-7 and TRBJ2-1; D may be TRBD1 (6 bases). This CDR3 has 13 amino acids. Germline V gives CDR1 SSHAT, CDR2 FNYEAQ (reference sequence). CDR3 sequence (DNA): TGTGCTAGCAGCCTGGACAGAGACAATGAGCAGTTCTTC. This translates into CASSLDRDNEQFF.

The genes are TRBV6-5 and TRBJ1-1, with D possibly TRBD1 on 5 matching bases. The CDR3 is 13 amino acids. CDR1 is MNHEY and CDR2 is SVGAGI in the germline V gene. V lost 6 bases, J lost 0 bases, and 8 bases lay in between. The CDR3: CASSNRLNTEAFF. CDR3 coding DNA: TGTGCCAGCAGCAACAGGTTGAACACTGAAGCTTTCTTT.

The rearrangement uses TRBV9 and TRBJ1-4; a weak D match, TRBD1 (6 bases). The CDR3 length is 17 residues. Trimming pared 2 bases from V and 2 bases from J, leaving 16 bases between. CDR1 is SGDLS and CDR2 is YYNGEE in the germline V gene. CDR3 amino acids: CASSVGGARGTNEKLFF. The CDR3 DNA sequence: TGTGCCAGCAGCGTCGGGGGGGCGAGAGGTACTAATGAAAAACTGTTTTTT.

This clone was seen once. The CDR3 here is CASIGLDDSTDTQYF. The CDR3, as DNA: TGTGCCAGCATAGGACTAGACGATTCCACAGATACGCAGTATTTT. The chain recombines TRBV27 with TRBJ2-3; 7 nucleotides agree with TRBD2. Looked up from germline, CDR1 is MNHEY and CDR2 is SMNVEV (reference sequence). With 7 bases clipped from V and 2 bases from J, the junction kept 9 bases outside the gene matches. CDR3 length: 15 residues.

This chain connects TRBV2 to TRBJ1-5, with TRBD1 matching over 11 bases. The CDR3 sequence is 15 residues long. Unmatched junction bases numbered 10, after V lost 9 bases and J lost 6 bases. Germline V gene sequence: CDR1 SNHLY, CDR2 FYNNEI. The CDR3 here is CASTKGTGGAQPQHF. The CDR3 coding sequence is TGTGCCAGTACCAAGGGGACAGGGGGTGCTCAGCCCCAGCATTTT.

The chain couples TRBV6-6 to TRBJ2-1, with TRBD1 identical over 9 bases. CDR1 and CDR2 (germline): MNHNY, SVGAGI (reference sequence). CDR3 length equals 14 residues. V lost 6 bases and J lost 7; bases outside the gene matches: 7. The CDR3 is CASRGTGQGNEQFF. CDR3 DNA: TGTGCCAGCAGGGGGACAGGGCAAGGGAATGAGCAGTTCTTC.

This chain connects TRBV7-2 to TRBJ1-3, with D possibly matching TRBD1 (6 bases). From germline, CDR1 is SGHTA and CDR2 FQGNSA. This CDR3 region has 16 residues. The V end lost 5 bases, the J end lost 0 bases, and 14 bases lay between the germline ends. Here the CDR3 DNA reads TGTGCCAGCAGCACCCGGACAGACCCCTCTGGAAACACCATATATTTT. This sequence encodes CASSTRTDPSGNTIYF. The full variable domain, its missing parts supplied by reference TRBV7-2 and TRBJ1-3, is GAGVSQSPSNKVTEKGKDVELRCDPISGHTALYWYRQSLGQGLEFLIYFQGNSAPDKSGLPSDRFSAERTGGSVSTLTIQRTQQEDSAVYLCASSTRTDPSGNTIYFGEGSWLTVV.

The rearrangement joins TRBV5-6 to TRBJ1-2; 12 positions agree with TRBD1. The germline V gene encodes CDR1 SGHDT and CDR2 YYEEEE. This CDR3 has 15 amino acids. The J segment lost 6 bases and the V segment lost 1 base, leaving 4 bases of the junction unmatched. CDR3 nucleotides: TGTGCCAGCAGCTTGTTGGGACAGGGGGCGGATGGCTACACCTTC. Amino acid sequence: CASSLLGQGADGYTF.

This chain joins TRBV9 and TRBJ1-3; 7 bases align to TRBD1. The CDR3 covers 15 residues. Looked up from germline, CDR1 is SGDLS and CDR2 is YYNGEE. The trim removed 4 bases at V and 6 bases at J, leaving 10 bases unmatched. Here the CDR3 reads CASSPNRGTENTIYF. For the CDR3, the DNA is TGTGCCAGCAGCCCCAACAGGGGAACCGAAAACACCATATATTTT.

The gene calls are TRBV4-2 and TRBJ2-3; 8 nucleotides agree with TRBD2. The germline CDR1 and CDR2 sequences are LGHNA and YNFKEQ. The CDR3 runs to 16 residues. After removal of 3 bases from V and 0 bases from J, the junction contained 5 bases not matched to a gene. Here the CDR3 DNA reads TGTGCCAGCAGCCACATACGGGGGGGAAGCACAGATACGCAGTATTTT. It codes for CASSHIRGGSTDTQYF.

The chain has TRBV6-6 and TRBJ2-3; a weak D match, TRBD2 (7 bases). Per germline, CDR1 MNHNY and CDR2 SVGAGI (reference sequence). V was shortened by 10 bases and J by 3 bases, with 17 bases between the two germline ends. This CDR3 comprises 14 residues. This CDR3 is CATLGGGRTDTQYF. CDR3 in DNA: TGTGCCACCCTAGGGGGGGGGAGGACAGATACGCAGTATTTT.

The chain couples TRBV30 to TRBJ1-1, with D possibly being TRBD1 (6 bases). V lost 5 bases, J lost 6 bases, and 28 bases lay in between. Per the germline V gene, CDR1 is GTSNPN and CDR2 is SVGIG (reference sequence). The CDR3 length is 17 residues. Written as DNA, the CDR3 is TGTGCCTGGGGGTATCAACCGGGACAACTAGTTAGGTCTGAAGCTTTCTTT. This encodes CAWGYQPGQLVRSEAFF.

This clone was detected a few times. J is TRBJ1-1 and V is TRBV30; D perhaps matches TRBD1 (6 bases). Trimming took 0 bases from V and 5 from J, leaving 13 bases between them. This CDR3 has 14 residues. Germline V CDR1 and CDR2: GTSNPN, SVGIG (reference sequence). The CDR3 reads CAWSVRGGGTEAFF. Here the CDR3 DNA reads TGTGCCTGGAGTGTAAGGGGAGGGGGTACTGAAGCTTTCTTT.

The CDR3 bases are TGCAGCGTTGTTCGACAGGCAAACAATGAGCAGTTCTTC. As protein: CSVVRQANNEQFF. The chain has TRBV29-1 and TRBJ2-1, with a weak D call TRBD1 (6 bases). The CDR3 sequence is 13 residues long. The germline V and J ends were trimmed by 4 bases and 5 bases, with 12 bases remaining between them. Germline V gene data show CDR1 as SQVTM and CDR2 as ANQGSEA.

The chain links TRBV5-1 to TRBJ2-1, with 8 bases fitting TRBD2. Germline V gives CDR1 SGHRS, CDR2 YFSETQ. The CDR3 covers 16 residues. V trimming: 4 bases; J trimming: 4 bases; junction bases outside the gene matches: 10. CDR3 residues: CASSASGTRGYNEQFF. The CDR3 DNA reads as TGCGCCAGCAGCGCATCCGGGACTAGGGGATACAATGAGCAGTTCTTC.

This chain connects TRBV6-6 to TRBJ1-1, with 10 bases lining up with TRBD1. V lost 6 bases and J lost 5; bases outside the gene matches: 6. Germline CDR1 is MNHNY and CDR2 is SVGAGI (reference sequence). CDR3 size: 14 residues. CDR3 in amino acids: CASSLGQGGTEAFF. In DNA, the CDR3 is TGTGCCAGCAGCCTAGGACAGGGGGGGACTGAAGCTTTCTTT.

This clone was detected only once. The chain recombines TRBV2 with TRBJ2-2; TRBD2 matches at 10 bases. Germline assignment: CDR1 SNHLY and CDR2 FYNNEI. V shed 8 bases and J 1 base; nucleotides not matched to a gene: 10. The CDR3 is made up of 17 amino acids. CDR3 nucleotide sequence: TGTGCCAGCCGCTACACTAGCGGGGTGGGGAACACCGGGGAGCTGTTTTTT. It specifies CASRYTSGVGNTGELFF.

The chain joins TRBV4-2 to TRBJ2-3; perhaps TRBD2 as D (5 bases). Trimming cost V 4 bases and J 1 base, with 15 bases left between them. From germline, CDR1 is LGHNA and CDR2 YNFKEQ. The CDR3 totals 16 residues. The DNA for the CDR3 is TGTGCCAGCAGCCGAGACTTTACCGGGGGCACAGATACGCAGTATTTT. Protein sequence: CASSRDFTGGTDTQYF.

The chain recombines TRBV30 with TRBJ1-5; a weak D match, TRBD1 (5 bases). CDR1 GTSNPN and CDR2 SVGIG come from the germline V gene (reference sequence). The CDR3 is made up of 14 amino acids. Trimming cost V 6 bases and J 0 bases, with 12 bases left between them. CDR3 protein: CACQGSGSNQPQHF. The CDR3 DNA is TGTGCCTGCCAGGGTTCGGGTAGCAATCAGCCCCAGCATTTT.

The chain joins TRBV19 to TRBJ1-6, with 7 bases identical to TRBD1. The V gene's germline CDR1 is LNHDA and CDR2 SQIVND (reference sequence). This CDR3 has 15 residues. With V trimmed by 5 bases and J by 4 bases, 5 bases remained unmatched. The CDR3 here is CASSPQGQYNSPLHF. The DNA of the CDR3 is TGTGCCAGTAGTCCGCAGGGACAGTATAATTCACCCCTCCACTTT.